This TCR beta chain originates from a study of OX40 agonist ivuxolimab in advanced cancers. Across the study: Patients were given ivuxolimab, an antibody that agonizes OX40 (CD134). Findings and limits, study-wide: Expanded clones were, on average, more numerous in CD8+ T cells than in CD4+. Clonal expansion from baseline to week 6 occurred in both CD4+ and CD8+ T cells. Some nonresponders also had low normalized T-cell clonal expansion.

Turning to this clone: Antigen specificity is unknown.

Generated by immunoSEQ multiplex PCR, the TCRdb table keeps only in-frame clones and is missing some. The sample holds about 88,000 clones, about 87% seen once. CDR1 and CDR2 from the germline V gene are SGDLS and YYNGEE. This CDR3 has 13 amino acids. Trimming pared 0 bases from V and 5 bases from J, leaving 5 bases between. The V call is TRBV9, the J call TRBJ2-2; D gene uncertain. Material: CD4+ or CD8+ T cells sorted from blood, obtained in a trial of the OX40 agonist ivuxolimab. This clonotype was sampled from an adult with an advanced solid tumor such as melanoma, head and neck, liver or kidney cancer. The CDR3 loop is CASSVALTGELFF. CDR3 DNA: TGTGCCAGCAGCGTAGCTCTTACCGGGGAGCTGTTTTTT.